This T cell receptor (beta chain) appears in the sequencing data of a study of glioma-infiltrating T cells (dated by TCRdb to 2016 to 2017). Concerning the study at large: Sequencing of TCR alpha- and beta-chain repertoires was performed on glioma tissue, on non-neoplastic brain tissue, and on matched peripheral blood mononuclear cells. Three low-grade glioma patients, roughly eight primary glioblastoma patients, and three non-glioma patients who contributed non-neoplastic brain tissue made up the paired cohort. To gauge divergence between tissue and blood T-cell populations, every tissue-infiltrating repertoire was compared against the peripheral blood repertoire from the same patient.

The CDR3, cysteine through phenylalanine, is 15 amino acids long. The only DNA kept is the CDR3, 45 bases in frame from the first base. From the germline V gene, CDR1 is MNHNS and CDR2 is SASEGT. V is reduced by 7 bases and J by 1 base, leaving a spacing of 13 bases between them. Based on its abundance in the sample, this clonotype is medium-sized (0.01 to 0.1%). What this receptor recognizes is not known. One base away there is no much larger clone; base qualities are not given. What the work shows at the level of the full study, not this receptor alone: Group comparisons were based on small numbers of patients: three non-neoplastic, three low-grade glioma and 7 to 9 glioblastoma patients. Very few CDR3 sequences were shared between tissue and blood, attributed to high CDR3 diversity and limited sampling. VJ-independent divergence between tissue and blood was below expectation in non-neoplastic patients but above expectation in all gliomas, especially low-grade gliomas.

TCR alpha and beta CDR3 regions were amplified with the iRepertoire nested amplicon-rescue multiplex PCR (arm-PCR) platform from RNA. The input for one-step reverse transcription and amplification was about 90-450 ng of tissue mRNA or PBMC total RNA. Following bead purification, Illumina adapters were added through a secondary multiplex PCR, and the libraries were then gel-purified between 200 and 400 bp. Libraries carried internal 6-nucleotide barcodes used for demultiplexing. Sequencing of the libraries was done on an Illumina MiSeq using 2x220 or 2x250 nucleotide paired-end reads. The authors processed their data as follows. Paired reads were merged using FLASH 1.2.11 and were aligned to the GRCh37 human genome using BWA-MEM, after which TRA and TRB reads were extracted. For V and J assignment, an IMGT-derived reference of cassette sequences and CDR3 motifs that included pseudogenes was used. Reads were translated in three frames, and productive CDR3s were defined by a C…FGXG motif without stop codons. Unique combinations of V-J cassette pair and CDR3 amino acid sequence were defined as clonotypes. Reads were filtered by Hamming distance, with the threshold set by the sequence error rate of each sample in mapped regions. TCRdb handled the public reads itself, with Q25 trimming in fastp and clone calling in MiXCR, and kept productive beta chains. Identical CDR3 protein sequences are pooled into one entry, listed with their most common genes and DNA. Here the V and J calls rest on TCRdb's processing, not on the authors' analysis. The sample contains roughly 4,700 distinct CDR3 sequences, roughly a quarter of them found a single time. The biggest ten clones account for roughly 8.7% of the sample.

The sequence is built from TRBV6-1 and TRBJ2-2; the D segment might be TRBD1 or TRBD2, since each matches 5 bases. The sequenced sample consisted of glioma tissue, nonneoplastic brain tissue, or PBMCs (not recorded which). The source of this sequence is a human donor with low-grade glioma or glioblastoma, undergoing nonglioma brain surgery, or in good health (not recorded which). The DNA reads TGTGCCAGCACCTCCCCAGGGAGGAACACCGGGGAGCTGTTTTTT. Translated, it gives CASTSPGRNTGELFF.